These 8 T cell receptor beta chains share one sample of origin, sequenced in a study of T-cell reconstitution after alpha-beta-depleted transplantation in children. Researchers prepared the TCRbeta library using unique molecular identifiers, the study reports. One entry per CDR3 protein results from TCRdb running MiXCR on the PCR reads. The repertoire holds about 240,000 distinct CDR3 sequences, with roughly 24% as singletons. The sample in question was PBMCs, obtained before TCRalphabeta/CD19-depleted stem cell transplant. These TCRs come from a girl aged 2 to 10 with Fanconi anemia, due to receive a stem cell transplant.

The chain combines TRBV11-2 with TRBJ2-5; unclear D gene. V was trimmed by 3 bases and J by 2 bases, leaving 7 bases between them. Per germline, CDR1 SGHAT and CDR2 FQNNGV. This CDR3 has 13 residues. CDR3 amino acids: CASSLEPQETQYF. CDR3 in DNA: TGTGCCAGCAGCTTGGAGCCGCAAGAGACCCAGTACTTC.

This clonotype was recorded many times. This chain connects TRBV29-1 to TRBJ1-2, with D unresolved. From germline, CDR1 is SQVTM and CDR2 ANQGSEA. V dropped 4 bases and J dropped 7 bases, with 7 bases sitting between them. The CDR3 has 10 residues. The CDR3 spells CSVGSSGYTF. CDR3 DNA: TGCAGCGTTGGGTCGAGTGGCTACACCTTC.

This clonotype has more than one count but fewer than ten. The chain has TRBV20-1 and TRBJ2-1; 7 bases align to TRBD1. Trimming at V came to 5 bases and at J to 6 bases, leaving 7 bases not matched to a gene. Germline-derived CDR1 and CDR2 are DFQATT and SNEGSKA (reference sequence). The CDR3 contains 13 residues. The CDR3 coding sequence is TGCAGTGCTTTCAAGACAGGGTCCAATGAGCAGTTCTTC. Encoded protein: CSAFKTGSNEQFF.

This clonotype was seen repeatedly, ten times or more. The chain's CDR3 is CSARSPPSGRTSRTQYF. For the CDR3, the DNA is TGCAGTGCTAGGAGCCCTCCTAGCGGGAGAACCTCGAGGACCCAGTACTTC. The chain carries TRBV20-1 and TRBJ2-5; 10 bases align to TRBD2. The CDR3 contains 17 residues. V lost 3 bases and J lost 7; bases outside the gene matches: 17. Germline CDR1 and CDR2: DFQATT and SNEGSKA (reference sequence).

This clonotype appeared many times. The chain combines TRBV10-3 with TRBJ2-7; the D gene is possibly TRBD2 (7 bases). The CDR3 is 12 amino acids. V lost 8 bases to trimming and J lost 7 bases, with 15 bases between them. Looked up from germline, CDR1 is ENHRY and CDR2 is SYGVKD. The CDR3: CAILGGVGEQYF. CDR3 sequence (DNA): TGTGCCATCCTAGGGGGGGTCGGTGAGCAGTACTTC.

The rearrangement links TRBV7-2 to TRBJ2-1; the D is unclear. From germline, CDR1 is SGHTA and CDR2 FQGNSA. The CDR3 contains 12 residues. The germline V and J ends were trimmed by 7 bases and 11 bases, with 15 bases remaining between them. Here the CDR3 DNA reads TGTGCCAGCATGGACGTAGAATACCAGCAGTTCTTC. Encoded protein: CASMDVEYQQFF.

The sample holds many counts of this clonotype. This rearrangement joins TRBV10-3 to TRBJ2-7; D is possibly TRBD2 (5 bases). The CDR3 extends over 14 amino acids. Per the germline V gene, CDR1 is ENHRY and CDR2 is SYGVKD. V gave up 3 bases and J gave up 0 bases, with 9 bases separating them. In nucleotides, the CDR3 is TGTGCCATCAGTGACGGGGTAGTCTCCTACGAGCAGTACTTC. Residues: CAISDGVVSYEQYF.

This clonotype has ten or more counts. The J gene is TRBJ2-3, the V gene TRBV20-1; weak D call: TRBD1 (5 bases). This CDR3 is 15 amino acids long. V lost 2 bases to trimming and J lost 0 bases, with 12 bases between them. The germline V gene encodes CDR1 DFQATT and CDR2 SNEGSKA (reference sequence). The CDR3 loop is CSARWQGTSTDTQYF. The CDR3 DNA sequence: TGCAGTGCTAGATGGCAGGGTACTAGCACAGATACGCAGTATTTT.